This TCR beta chain is drawn from a study of OX40 agonist ivuxolimab in advanced cancers. Repertoires were generated with immunoSEQ multiplex PCR, while TCRdb's copy carries only in-frame clones and drops some. The table lists around 76,000 clones, 89% of them singletons. The receptor was derived from an adult with an advanced solid tumor such as melanoma, head and neck, liver or kidney cancer. The specimen comprised CD4+ or CD8+ T cells sorted from blood, sampled in a trial of the OX40 agonist ivuxolimab.

The CDR3 DNA follows: TGCGCCAGCAGCCTTTTGTACCCCGACGGCCGGCTTAATTCACCCCTCCACTTT. This encodes CASSLLYPDGRLNSPLHF. The J gene is TRBJ1-6, the V gene TRBV4-1; unclear D gene. Germline-derived CDR1 and CDR2 are MGHRA and YSYEKL. The CDR3 length is 18 residues. V was cut by 4 bases and J by 6 bases, with 22 bases left in between.